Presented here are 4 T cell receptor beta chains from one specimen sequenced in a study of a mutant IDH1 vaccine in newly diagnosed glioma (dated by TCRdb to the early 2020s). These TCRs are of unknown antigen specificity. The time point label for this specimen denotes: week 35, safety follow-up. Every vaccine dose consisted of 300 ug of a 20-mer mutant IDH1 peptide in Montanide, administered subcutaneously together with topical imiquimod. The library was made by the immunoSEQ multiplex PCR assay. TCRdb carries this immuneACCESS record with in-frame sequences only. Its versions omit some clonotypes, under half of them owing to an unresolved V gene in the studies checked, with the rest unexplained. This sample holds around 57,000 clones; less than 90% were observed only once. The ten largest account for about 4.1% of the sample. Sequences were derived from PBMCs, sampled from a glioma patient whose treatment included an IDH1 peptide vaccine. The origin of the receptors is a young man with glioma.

The CDR3 sequence is CASSAPRYVQGLENTEAFF. The CDR3 DNA sequence: TGTGCCAGCAGTGCCCCCCGGTATGTCCAGGGACTAGAGAACACTGAAGCTTTCTTT. The gene calls are TRBV6-1 and TRBJ1-1, with D perhaps matching TRBD1 (5 bases). Germline CDR1 and CDR2: MNHNS and SASEGT. V lost 4 bases and J lost 1, with 25 bases in between. The CDR3 is 19 amino acids.

The CDR3 loop is CASRGGMSETQYF. The CDR3 DNA is TGCGCCAGCAGGGGCGGGATGTCGGAGACGCAGTATTTT. V gene TRBV10-1 combines with J gene TRBJ2-3; tentatively, D is TRBD2 (6 bases). Germline V gives CDR1 WNHNN, CDR2 SYGVQD (reference sequence). V gave up 6 bases and J gave up 9 bases, with 16 bases separating them. The CDR3 totals 13 residues.

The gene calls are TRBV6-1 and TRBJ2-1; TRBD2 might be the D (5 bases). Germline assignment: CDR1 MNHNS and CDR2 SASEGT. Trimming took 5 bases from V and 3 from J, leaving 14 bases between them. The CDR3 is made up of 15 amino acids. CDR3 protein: CASSPRTGNYNEQFF. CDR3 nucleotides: TGTGCCAGCAGTCCCCGCACGGGAAACTACAATGAGCAGTTCTTC.

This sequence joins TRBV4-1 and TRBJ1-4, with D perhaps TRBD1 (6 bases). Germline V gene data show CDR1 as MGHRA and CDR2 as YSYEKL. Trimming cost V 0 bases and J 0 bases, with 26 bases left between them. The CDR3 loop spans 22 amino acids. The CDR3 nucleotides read TGCGCCAGCAGCCAAGATCTTCTGGGGACATTCAAGGGGAAAGCAACTAATGAAAAACTGTTTTTT. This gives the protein CASSQDLLGTFKGKATNEKLFF.